Below are 32 T cell receptor beta chains sequenced from a single sample in a study of blood T cell repertoires in COVID-19. Sequencing used immunoSEQ multiplex PCR; TCRdb keeps in-frame clones, though not all of them. The sample lists tens of thousands of clones; approximately 86% were seen once. Material: peripheral blood. These receptors originate from a human donor in a cohort sampled during active COVID-19.

The chain couples TRBV27 to TRBJ2-1; 11 bases align to TRBD2. V gave up 6 bases and J gave up 5 bases; unmatched junction bases: 6. The CDR3 covers 15 residues. Germline-derived CDR1 and CDR2 are MNHEY and SMNVEV (reference sequence). The CDR3 spells CASRGLAALDNEQFF. The CDR3 region has the DNA TGTGCCAGCAGGGGACTAGCGGCGCTTGACAATGAGCAGTTCTTC.

The rearrangement links TRBV18 to TRBJ2-1, with a tentative D call TRBD2 (5 bases). With 3 bases removed from V and 10 bases from J, the gap between germline ends came to 10 bases. The germline V gene encodes CDR1 KGHSH and CDR2 LQKENI. There are 12 residues in the CDR3. CDR3 residues: CASSPTKDEQFF. CDR3 in DNA: TGTGCCAGCTCACCGACTAAGGACGAGCAGTTCTTC.

The table lists this clone with a count of one. The chain combines TRBV9 with TRBJ2-5; 8 positions match TRBD1. After removal of 0 bases from V and 0 bases from J, the junction contained 1 base not matched to a gene. The CDR3 totals 15 residues. Germline-derived CDR1 and CDR2 are SGDLS and YYNGEE. The CDR3 DNA reads as TGTGCCAGCAGCGTAGACAGGGGGTACCAAGAGACCCAGTACTTC. This sequence encodes CASSVDRGYQETQYF.

As DNA, the CDR3 is TGTGCCATCAGTAGCTTAGCGGGAGATGGCGAGCAGTACTTC. Translating it yields CAISSLAGDGEQYF. This sequence joins TRBV10-3 and TRBJ2-7; 9 bases line up with TRBD2. The CDR3 is 14 amino acids. Trimming cost V 5 bases and J 6 bases; bases outside gene matches: 8. Germline-derived CDR1 and CDR2 are ENHRY and SYGVKD.

The V gene is TRBV5-6, the J gene TRBJ1-6, with D unclear. The CDR3 contains 14 residues. Germline CDR1 and CDR2: SGHDT and YYEEEE. The ends were cut back, 0 bases at V and 6 bases at J, with 7 bases in the middle. The CDR3 sequence: CASSLGQINSPLHF. The CDR3 DNA is TGTGCCAGCAGCTTGGGGCAGATTAATTCACCCCTCCACTTT.

The chain is built from TRBV2 and TRBJ2-2; a weak D match, TRBD1 (6 bases). The CDR3 extends over 14 amino acids. The V end was cut by 6 bases, the J end by 5 bases, with 13 bases between. CDR1 is SNHLY and CDR2 is FYNNEI in the germline V gene. As DNA, the CDR3 is TGTGCCAGCAGCGTAACAGGGCGAACCGGGGAGCTGTTTTTT. Protein product: CASSVTGRTGELFF.

This chain joins TRBV28 and TRBJ2-5; 9 bases are shared with TRBD2. The CDR3 sequence is 15 residues long. With 5 bases clipped from V and 7 bases from J, the junction kept 11 bases outside the gene matches. Germline CDR1 MDHEN, CDR2 SYDVKM. The CDR3 DNA reads as TGTGCCAGCAGTCTAGGAGTAGCGGGAGTTGGGACCCAGTACTTC. Amino acids: CASSLGVAGVGTQYF. Looking up the rest from reference TRBV28 and TRBJ2-5 gives the full variable domain: DVKVTQSSRYLVKRTGEKVFLECVQDMDHENMFWYRQDPGLGLRLIYFSYDVKMKEKGDIPEGYSVSREKKERFSLILESASTNQTSMYLCASSLGVAGVGTQYFGPGTRLLVL.

In the case of this clone: The junction does not match germline at one end; this may be a read error. The genes are TRBV27 and TRBJ2-7, with D possibly being TRBD2 (6 bases). Germline V gives CDR1 MNHEY, CDR2 SMNVEV (reference sequence). This CDR3 region has 14 residues. CDR3 in amino acids: CAGSPRDLPYEQYF. The CDR3 DNA reads TGTGCCGGCAGTCCAAGGGACTTGCCCTACGAGCAGTACTTC.

The gene calls are TRBV18 and TRBJ2-7; 7 positions agree with TRBD1. Germline V lookup: CDR1 KGHSH, CDR2 LQKENI. V lost 3 bases, J lost 1 base, and 3 bases stayed unmatched. This CDR3 is 14 amino acids long. DNA for the CDR3: TGTGCCAGCTCACCTACAGGGGCGTCCTACGAGCAGTACTTC. Protein product: CASSPTGASYEQYF.

V and J are TRBV7-3 and TRBJ2-3, with D perhaps matching TRBD2 (7 bases). Trimming shortened V by 5 bases and J by 12 bases, and 18 bases separated the two germline ends. CDR1 and CDR2 (germline): SGHTA, FQGTGA. This CDR3 is built from 13 residues. CDR3 amino acids: CASSPGGFQDQYF. The CDR3, as DNA: TGTGCCAGCAGCCCGGGGGGCTTCCAAGACCAGTATTTT.

The chain couples TRBV6-5 to TRBJ2-5, with D unresolved. The CDR3 sequence is 14 residues long. The germline gives CDR1 MNHEY, CDR2 SVGAGI. V was pared by 8 bases and J by 3 bases, with 16 bases between. CDR3 DNA: TGTGCCAGCGAGGAAACTCGGCCCGAAGAGACCCAGTACTTC. It codes for CASEETRPEETQYF.

The DNA of the CDR3 is TGTGCCAGCAGCGTTGGGACAGGGGGATCTTCACCCCTCCACTTT. It yields the protein CASSVGTGGSSPLHF. The chain is built from TRBV9 and TRBJ1-6, with 11 bases that match TRBD1. Trimming took 2 bases from V and 9 from J; bases not matched to a gene: 4. Germline CDR1 reads SGDLS; CDR2 reads YYNGEE. CDR3 length: 15 residues.

This clone has a handful of counts. The rearrangement links TRBV5-1 to TRBJ1-5; 7 bases match TRBD1. V lost 4 bases and J lost 1; bases outside the gene matches: 8. Germline assignment: CDR1 SGHRS and CDR2 YFSETQ. The CDR3 runs 16 residues. The CDR3: CASSIKGQLSNQPQHF. DNA for the CDR3: TGCGCCAGCAGCATAAAGGGACAGCTAAGCAATCAGCCCCAGCATTTT.

The chain links TRBV10-3 to TRBJ1-6; D call uncertain. The CDR3 contains 13 residues. Germline-derived CDR1 and CDR2 are ENHRY and SYGVKD. V dropped 5 bases and J dropped 6 bases, with 8 bases sitting between them. The CDR3 region has the DNA TGTGCCATCAGTATAGATCCTAATTCACCCCTCCACTTT. Translating it yields CAISIDPNSPLHF.

The rearrangement links TRBV4-3 to TRBJ2-1, with D perhaps TRBD1 (5 bases). Germline V CDR1 and CDR2: LGHNA, YSLEER. Trimming took 1 base from V and 8 from J, leaving 15 bases between them. The CDR3 totals 15 residues. The chain's CDR3 is CASSQGGGLSDEQFF. CDR3 coding DNA: TGCGCCAGCAGCCAAGGGGGCGGTCTGTCTGATGAGCAGTTCTTC.

The chain recombines TRBV3-1 (or the pseudogene TRBV3-2) with TRBJ2-7; TRBD2 matches 15 bases. The germline V gene has CDR1 LGHDT and CDR2 YNNKEL (reference sequence). The J segment lost 5 bases and the V segment lost 4 bases, leaving 9 bases of the junction unmatched. This CDR3 comprises 17 residues. This CDR3 reads CASSREGLAGGPHEQYF. DNA of the CDR3: TGTGCCAGCAGCCGGGAAGGACTAGCGGGAGGGCCCCACGAGCAGTACTTC.

The chain is built from TRBV6-5 and TRBJ1-1, with D maybe TRBD1 (6 bases). The CDR3 spans 15 residues. Germline assignment: CDR1 MNHEY and CDR2 SVGAGI. Trimming left V 6 bases short and J 0 bases short, with 14 bases between. The CDR3 is CASSLGTPMNTEAFF. The CDR3 DNA follows: TGTGCCAGCAGCCTCGGGACACCTATGAACACTGAAGCTTTCTTT.

This sequence joins TRBV4-1 and TRBJ2-1, with 16 bases fitting TRBD2. Germline-derived CDR1 and CDR2 are MGHRA and YSYEKL. Trimming removed 3 bases from V and 8 bases from J; junction bases left unmatched: 4. The CDR3 is 16 residues long. The CDR3 here is CASSHIGTSGRDEQFF. The CDR3 nucleotides are TGCGCCAGCAGCCACATCGGGACTAGCGGGAGGGATGAGCAGTTCTTC.

The chain combines TRBV25-1 with TRBJ2-5; 9 nucleotides agree with TRBD2. Germline V CDR1 and CDR2: MGHDK, SYGVNS. With V trimmed by 5 bases and J by 4 bases, 17 bases remained unmatched. The CDR3 runs to 18 residues. The CDR3 is CASSPYPPLAGTPETQYF. The CDR3 region has the DNA TGTGCCAGCAGTCCCTACCCACCCCTAGCGGGAACGCCAGAGACCCAGTACTTC.

V gene TRBV11-1 combines with J gene TRBJ2-5; no definite D call. The CDR3 sequence is 11 residues long. Germline values: CDR1 SGHAT, CDR2 FQDESV (reference sequence). The V end lost 4 bases, the J end lost 5 bases, and 5 bases lay between the germline ends. The CDR3 loop is CASSSGETQYF. For the CDR3, the DNA is TGTGCCAGCAGCTCCGGGGAGACCCAGTACTTC.

This chain uses TRBV7-9 with TRBJ1-6; possible D gene TRBD1, 6 bases. The germline V and J ends were trimmed by 8 bases and 9 bases, with 11 bases remaining between them. Per the germline V gene, CDR1 is SEHNR and CDR2 is FQNEAQ (reference sequence). This CDR3 is 12 amino acids long. Here the CDR3 reads CASGTGLSPLHF. The CDR3 DNA is TGTGCCAGCGGAACAGGGCTTTCACCCCTCCACTTT.

This clone was seen a single time. The J gene is TRBJ2-3, the V gene TRBV5-1, with a tentative D call TRBD2 (6 bases). V shed 4 bases and J shed 2 bases, with 14 bases lying between them. This CDR3 is 15 amino acids long. Germline lookup yields CDR1 SGHRS and CDR2 YFSETQ. The chain's CDR3 is CASSTVSGHTDTQYF. CDR3 sequence (DNA): TGCGCCAGCAGCACGGTTAGCGGTCACACAGATACGCAGTATTTT.

The CDR3 sequence: CASSQATSWYEQYF. The CDR3, as DNA: TGTGCCAGCAGCCAAGCGACTAGCTGGTACGAGCAGTACTTC. The chain joins TRBV3-1 (or the pseudogene TRBV3-2) to TRBJ2-7, with 7 positions matching TRBD2. The germline V gene has CDR1 LGHDT and CDR2 YNNKEL (reference sequence). CDR3 size: 14 residues. V lost 1 base and J lost 4; bases outside the gene matches: 4.

The chain is built from TRBV9 and TRBJ2-1; TRBD2 matches at 7 bases. The CDR3 sequence is 14 residues long. Germline loops: CDR1 SGDLS, CDR2 YYNGEE. After removal of 0 bases from V and 5 bases from J, the junction contained 2 bases not matched to a gene. CDR3 region: CASSVGGSDNEQFF. The CDR3 nucleotides read TGTGCCAGCAGCGTAGGCGGGAGCGACAATGAGCAGTTCTTC. The complete variable domain, with remaining parts taken from reference TRBV9 and TRBJ2-1, reads DSGVTQTPKHLITATGQRVTLRCSPRSGDLSVYWYQQSLDQGLQFLIQYYNGEERAKGNILERFSAQQFPDLHSELNLSSLELGDSALYFCASSVGGSDNEQFFGPGTRLTVL.

V and J are TRBV3-1 (or the pseudogene TRBV3-2) and TRBJ1-3; D unclear. The CDR3 covers 14 residues. The germline CDR1 and CDR2 sequences are LGHDT and YNNKEL (reference sequence). V was cut by 0 bases and J by 4 bases, with 7 bases left in between. CDR3 nucleotides: TGTGCCAGCAGCCAAGACGCCCGGGGAAACACCATATATTTT. Its protein product is CASSQDARGNTIYF.

The chain has TRBV5-8 and TRBJ2-5; 11 bases agree with TRBD2. The CDR3 has 15 residues. The J segment lost 0 bases and the V segment lost 4 bases, leaving 2 bases of the junction unmatched. Germline CDR1 and CDR2: SGHTS and YDEGEE. CDR3: CASSPSGRYQETQYF. The CDR3 DNA reads as TGTGCCAGCAGCCCTAGCGGGAGGTACCAAGAGACCCAGTACTTC.

The chain links TRBV7-3 to TRBJ2-1; 10 nucleotides match TRBD1. Germline V CDR1 and CDR2: SGHTA, FQGTGA. The CDR3 covers 17 residues. V was clipped by 2 bases and J by 8 bases; unmatched bases: 12. CDR3 DNA: TGTGCCAGCAGCTTAGGAATAGGGGACAGGGGTGTCGATGAGCAGTTCTTC. Its protein is CASSLGIGDRGVDEQFF.

The rearrangement links TRBV5-1 to TRBJ2-2; a weak D match, TRBD2 (6 bases). CDR1 and CDR2 from the germline V gene are SGHRS and YFSETQ. Between the trimmed V and J ends, which lost 1 base and 4 bases, there was a span of 14 bases. The CDR3 extends over 16 amino acids. DNA for the CDR3: TGCGCCAGCAGCTTGTTTCCGGGAGAGGGCACCGGGGAGCTGTTTTTT. Encoded protein: CASSLFPGEGTGELFF.

The V and J genes are TRBV5-6 and TRBJ1-3, with 7 bases matching TRBD1. This CDR3 region has 14 residues. The germline CDR1 and CDR2 sequences are SGHDT and YYEEEE. V lost 9 bases and J lost 0; bases outside the gene matches: 6. The CDR3 is CATKNRGSGNTIYF. The CDR3 DNA reads as TGTGCCACTAAGAACAGGGGCTCTGGAAACACCATATATTTT.

This chain connects TRBV28 to TRBJ2-3; D may be TRBD1 (6 bases). Trimming pared 6 bases from V and 5 bases from J, leaving 12 bases between. Germline assignment: CDR1 MDHEN and CDR2 SYDVKM. The CDR3 length is 13 residues. In DNA form, the CDR3 reads TGTGCCAGCAGGGATCCCAGGGGAGATACGCAGTATTTT. Its translation is CASRDPRGDTQYF.

J is TRBJ1-1 and V is TRBV5-1; 8 bases fit TRBD1. Per the germline V gene, CDR1 is SGHRS and CDR2 is YFSETQ. There are 14 residues in the CDR3. V lost 0 bases, J lost 7 bases, and 5 bases stayed unmatched. CDR3 nucleotides: TGCGCCAGCAGCTTGGAGACGACAGGGGTTGAAGCTTTCTTT. Amino acids: CASSLETTGVEAFF.

This clone was seen only a few times. The genes are TRBV7-3 and TRBJ2-3, with D possibly TRBD2 on 6 matching bases. Trimming shortened V by 2 bases and J by 0 bases, and 6 bases separated the two germline ends. The CDR3 length is 14 residues. The V gene's germline CDR1 is SGHTA and CDR2 FQGTGA. Written as DNA, the CDR3 is TGTGCCAGCAGCTTAGGGACTAGCACAGATACGCAGTATTTT. As protein: CASSLGTSTDTQYF.